This TCR beta chain comes out of a study of T cell responses to AZD1222 COVID-19 vaccine. This clone is medium-sized in the sample. Sequenced by immunoSEQ multiplex PCR; TCRdb stores in-frame clones only, minus some. The sample holds fewer than 110,000 clones, around 84% seen once. CDR3 size: 14 residues. Trimming stripped 3 bases from V and 2 bases from J, with 14 bases between. Germline lookup yields CDR1 GTSNPN and CDR2 SVGIG (reference sequence). This sample comprised peripheral blood, obtained on day 0 of AZD1222 vaccination. V is TRBV30 and J is TRBJ2-7, with D perhaps matching TRBD2 (7 bases). This TCR came from an adult in good health. CDR3 sequence (DNA): TGTGCCTGGAGAGGCCGGGGGGCGGCCTACGAGCAGTACTTC. It yields the protein CAWRGRGAAYEQYF.